Each of the 20 T cell receptor beta chains below was sequenced from the same sample in a study of shared clonotypes between healthy human individuals. Sequenced by immunoSEQ multiplex PCR; TCRdb stores in-frame clones only, minus some. The table lists some 1.5 million clones, about 96% of them singletons. Sequenced sample: naive CD4+ T cells sorted from blood. Subset defined: CD45RA+ positively selected. Receptors originate from a man aged 30 to 45 in good health.

This rearrangement joins TRBV2 to TRBJ1-1; no firm D call. There are 13 residues in the CDR3. From germline, CDR1 is SNHLY and CDR2 FYNNEI. V lost 1 base and J lost 4, with 7 bases in between. The CDR3 region has the DNA TGTGCCAGCAGTGAAGACAGAAGCACTGAAGCTTTCTTT. Its protein product is CASSEDRSTEAFF.

The V call is TRBV28, the J call TRBJ1-5; D is unclear. This CDR3 has 15 residues. The V end lost 3 bases, the J end lost 2 bases, and 11 bases lay between the germline ends. Germline CDR1 and CDR2: MDHEN and SYDVKM. The CDR3 DNA sequence: TGTGCCAGCAGTTTTGGTTGGGGTGGCAATCAGCCCCAGCATTTT. Translation gives CASSFGWGGNQPQHF.

The chain carries TRBV18 and TRBJ2-5; TRBD1 aligns across 7 bases. Unmatched junction bases numbered 15, after V lost 2 bases and J lost 6 bases. From germline, CDR1 is KGHSH and CDR2 LQKENI. The CDR3 has 17 residues. CDR3 DNA sequence: TGTGCCAGCTCACCATTGTCCCTGACAGGGATGAAGAAGACCCAGTACTTC. Amino acid sequence: CASSPLSLTGMKKTQYF.

In regard to this clone: Distinct nucleotide sequences in the sample also encode this CDR3. The chain is built from TRBV7-3 and TRBJ2-3; 11 bases line up with TRBD2. The trim removed 9 bases at V and 3 bases at J, leaving 2 bases unmatched. The CDR3 extends over 13 amino acids. From germline, CDR1 is SGHTA and CDR2 FQGTGA. The CDR3 DNA sequence: TGTGCCAGTTCTAGCGGGAGGACAGATACGCAGTATTTT. Residues: CASSSGRTDTQYF.

J is TRBJ2-2 and V is TRBV11-3; 11 nucleotides agree with TRBD1. CDR1 and CDR2 (germline): SGHNT, YENEEA. The CDR3 spans 17 residues. Trimming at V came to 4 bases and at J to 5 bases, leaving 9 bases not matched to a gene. The CDR3, as DNA: TGTGCCAGCAGCTCTTGGACAGGGGGCCCAACAACCGGGGAGCTGTTTTTT. It specifies CASSSWTGGPTTGELFF.

The CDR3: CASSPRTGGNTIYF. The CDR3 region has the DNA TGCGCCAGCAGCCCTCGGACAGGGGGAAACACCATATATTTT. V usage is TRBV5-1 and J usage is TRBJ1-3; TRBD1 aligns across 8 bases. The V gene's germline CDR1 is SGHRS and CDR2 YFSETQ. The CDR3 is 14 amino acids. Losses at the gene ends were 4 bases for V and 4 bases for J; bases not matched to a gene: 4.

The chain links TRBV28 to TRBJ2-4; no definite D call. V gave up 6 bases and J gave up 9 bases, with 12 bases separating them. Germline V gene data show CDR1 as MDHEN and CDR2 as SYDVKM. CDR3 length: 12 amino acids. The CDR3 protein is CASRSLAGIQYF. The CDR3 DNA is TGTGCCAGCAGGTCCCTCGCCGGCATTCAGTACTTC. The whole variable domain, filled in from reference TRBV28 and TRBJ2-4, reads DVKVTQSSRYLVKRTGEKVFLECVQDMDHENMFWYRQDPGLGLRLIYFSYDVKMKEKGDIPEGYSVSREKKERFSLILESASTNQTSMYLCASRSLAGIQYFGAGTRLSVL.

This clone appeared once. The rearrangement links TRBV7-9 to TRBJ2-5, with D tentatively TRBD1 (6 bases). Germline assignment: CDR1 SEHNR and CDR2 FQNEAQ (reference sequence). V lost 1 base and J 5 bases, leaving 11 bases between the germline ends. The CDR3 totals 14 residues. The CDR3 DNA sequence: TGTGCCAGCAGCTTAGAGGGTACAGGGGAGACCCAGTACTTC. Its translation is CASSLEGTGETQYF.

V and J are TRBV28 and TRBJ1-1; D gene uncertain. Germline-derived CDR1 and CDR2 are MDHEN and SYDVKM. The CDR3 totals 17 residues. V was trimmed by 5 bases and J by 1 base, leaving 20 bases between them. CDR3: CASSRPTARVWNTEAFF. The CDR3 DNA follows: TGTGCCAGCAGTCGACCAACAGCGAGAGTGTGGAACACTGAAGCTTTCTTT.

This clone was detected once. This sample also contains other DNA sequences that code for the same CDR3. The chain has TRBV30 and TRBJ2-1; D might be TRBD1 or TRBD2, each matching 6 bases. V was shortened by 0 bases and J by 10 bases, with 7 bases between the two germline ends. This CDR3 region has 11 residues. Germline V CDR1 and CDR2: GTSNPN, SVGIG (reference sequence). CDR3 sequence reads: CAWSVGGEQFF. The CDR3 region has the DNA TGTGCCTGGAGTGTAGGGGGGGAGCAGTTCTTC. Combining the CDR3 with reference TRBV30 and TRBJ2-1 gives the whole variable domain SQTIHQWPATLVQPVGSPLSLECTVEGTSNPNLYWYRQAAGRGLQLLFYSVGIGQISSEVPQNLSASRPQDRQFILSSKKLLLSDSGFYLCAWSVGGEQFFGPGTRLTVL.

This clone was counted a single time. The chain is built from TRBV7-3 and TRBJ2-2; possible D gene TRBD2, 6 bases. Trimming pared 5 bases from V and 4 bases from J, leaving 14 bases between. This CDR3 spans 15 amino acids. Looked up from germline, CDR1 is SGHTA and CDR2 is FQGTGA. CDR3 in amino acids: CASSQNGGSTGELFF. The CDR3 bases are TGTGCCAGCAGCCAAAACGGGGGAAGCACCGGGGAGCTGTTTTTT.

The chain combines TRBV7-9 with TRBJ2-3; the match to TRBD1 covers 7 bases. The CDR3 is 16 amino acids. Looked up from germline, CDR1 is SEHNR and CDR2 is FQNEAQ (reference sequence). V lost 1 base and J lost 1; bases outside the gene matches: 5. CDR3: CASSLVQGVGTDTQYF. CDR3 DNA: TGTGCCAGCAGCTTAGTCCAGGGGGTCGGCACAGATACGCAGTATTTT. The entire variable domain, with the rest obtained from reference TRBV7-9 and TRBJ2-3, is as follows: DTGVSQNPRHKITKRGQNVTFRCDPISEHNRLYWYRQTLGQGPEFLTYFQNEAQLEKSRLLSDRFSAERPKGSFSTLEIQRTEQGDSAMYLCASSLVQGVGTDTQYFGPGTRLTVL.

The chain uses TRBV27 and TRBJ2-3, with unresolved D. This CDR3 comprises 15 residues. V gave up 4 bases and J gave up 8 bases, with 19 bases separating them. CDR1 MNHEY and CDR2 SMNVEV come from the germline V gene (reference sequence). Written as DNA, the CDR3 is TGTGCCAGCAGTTCGTCCTGGGATTTTAGTCGTACGCAGTATTTT. The encoded protein is CASSSSWDFSRTQYF.

The CDR3 here is CASRPKTSGRFFPSYNEQFF. The CDR3 nucleotides are TGTGCCAGCAGACCGAAGACTAGCGGGAGATTCTTTCCGTCCTACAATGAGCAGTTCTTC. The chain uses TRBV28 and TRBJ2-1; 12 bases agree with TRBD2. V was pared by 6 bases and J by 1 base, with 16 bases of the junction left unmatched. This CDR3 is 20 amino acids long. CDR1 MDHEN and CDR2 SYDVKM come from the germline V gene.

The gene calls are TRBV6-6 and TRBJ2-3, with D possibly matching TRBD2 (5 bases). CDR3 length: 14 amino acids. V lost 4 bases and J lost 2, with 10 bases in between. The germline CDR1 and CDR2 sequences are MNHNY and SVGAGI (reference sequence). In DNA form, the CDR3 reads TGTGCCAGCAGTTCTGAGCGGACCACAGATACGCAGTATTTT. Its protein is CASSSERTTDTQYF.

The chain recombines TRBV5-5 with TRBJ2-5; D gene ambiguous. Looked up from germline, CDR1 is SGHKS and CDR2 is YYEKEE (reference sequence). The CDR3 is 14 residues long. V was shortened by 5 bases and J by 0 bases, with 11 bases between the two germline ends. The CDR3 reads CASRAVPNQETQYF. In nucleotides, the CDR3 is TGTGCCAGCAGGGCGGTCCCGAACCAAGAGACCCAGTACTTC.

Only one count was recorded for this clone. The chain uses TRBV5-1 and TRBJ2-5, with 9 nucleotides matching TRBD2. The V segment lost 5 bases and the J segment 4 bases; nucleotides outside the gene matches: 9. Germline CDR1 and CDR2: SGHRS and YFSETQ. The CDR3 is 15 residues long. The CDR3 bases are TGCGCCAGCAGAGAATTGAGCGGGAGGTTAGAGACCCAGTACTTC. Its protein is CASRELSGRLETQYF.

The V call is TRBV9, the J call TRBJ1-1, with D unclear. Germline CDR1 SGDLS, CDR2 YYNGEE. Trimming stripped 0 bases from V and 3 bases from J, with 21 bases between. The CDR3 runs 18 residues. This chain's CDR3 is CASSVVLHQGYIDTEAFF. CDR3 DNA sequence: TGTGCCAGCAGCGTAGTGCTACATCAAGGGTACATTGACACTGAAGCTTTCTTT. The entire variable domain, with the rest obtained from reference TRBV9 and TRBJ1-1, is as follows: DSGVTQTPKHLITATGQRVTLRCSPRSGDLSVYWYQQSLDQGLQFLIQYYNGEERAKGNILERFSAQQFPDLHSELNLSSLELGDSALYFCASSVVLHQGYIDTEAFFGQGTRLTVV.

The chain uses TRBV19 and TRBJ2-7; D is ambiguous. The CDR3 extends over 15 amino acids. The V end lost 1 base, the J end lost 4 bases, and 14 bases lay between the germline ends. CDR1 and CDR2 from the germline V gene are LNHDA and SQIVND (reference sequence). CDR3 sequence: CASSIGDVSTYEQYF. CDR3 DNA sequence: TGTGCCAGTAGTATAGGTGACGTCTCAACATACGAGCAGTACTTC.

The chain uses TRBV15 and TRBJ2-7; 7 bases match TRBD1. The V gene's germline CDR1 is LNHNV and CDR2 YYDKDF (reference sequence). The CDR3 spans 17 residues. The V gene end was trimmed by 0 bases and the J gene end by 3 bases; junction bases not matched to a gene: 11. The CDR3 DNA reads TGTGCCACCAGCAGAGAGGGCCGGGACAGCTGGAACTACGAGCAGTACTTC. It yields the protein CATSREGRDSWNYEQYF.